Presented here are 28 T cell receptor beta chains from one specimen sequenced in a study of cytomegalovirus exposure and HLA in healthy donors. Both 60 Vbeta primers and 13 Jbeta primers went into the PCR. Clones were read by immunoSEQ multiplex PCR, and TCRdb kept only the in-frame ones, dropping some. The sample records 90,000 to 150,000 clones, about three fifths being singletons. The sequenced sample consisted of PBMCs. The origin of the receptors is a man aged 40-50 years in good health and CMV-seropositive.

Only a few counts were recorded for this clone. This sequence joins TRBV7-2 and TRBJ2-5; a possible D gene is TRBD1 (6 bases). CDR3 size: 14 residues. Trimming removed 4 bases at V and 1 base at J, with 10 bases between. Germline lookup yields CDR1 SGHTA and CDR2 FQGNSA. CDR3 nucleotides: TGTGCCAGCAGCTGGCGGACAGCCCAAGAGACCCAGTACTTC. Amino acids: CASSWRTAQETQYF.

This chain joins TRBV29-1 and TRBJ2-1; possibly TRBD1 for D (6 bases). V was clipped by 7 bases and J by 5 bases, with 6 bases between them. The germline gives CDR1 SQVTM, CDR2 ANQGSEA. The CDR3 spans 10 residues. CDR3: CSAGDNEQFF. CDR3 sequence (DNA): TGCAGCGCAGGGGACAATGAGCAGTTCTTC.

The chain is built from TRBV7-9 and TRBJ1-3; no firm D call. Germline CDR1 and CDR2: SEHNR and FQNEAQ (reference sequence). V lost 1 base and J lost 4, with 11 bases in between. The CDR3 is 15 amino acids. The CDR3 DNA reads as TGTGCCAGCAGCTTAGATCCCAACTCCGGAAACACCATATATTTT. As protein: CASSLDPNSGNTIYF. The variable domain in full, completed from reference TRBV7-9 and TRBJ1-3, reads DTGVSQNPRHKITKRGQNVTFRCDPISEHNRLYWYRQTLGQGPEFLTYFQNEAQLEKSRLLSDRFSAERPKGSFSTLEIQRTEQGDSAMYLCASSLDPNSGNTIYFGEGSWLTVV.

The chain links TRBV5-1 to TRBJ2-5; weak D call: TRBD2 (5 bases). V shed 0 bases and J shed 1 base, with 7 bases lying between them. Germline CDR1 is SGHRS and CDR2 is YFSETQ. This CDR3 spans 14 amino acids. CDR3 loop: CASSLDEGQETQYF. As DNA, the CDR3 is TGCGCCAGCAGCTTGGACGAGGGCCAAGAGACCCAGTACTTC. The complete variable domain, with remaining parts taken from reference TRBV5-1 and TRBJ2-5, reads KAGVTQTPRYLIKTRGQQVTLSCSPISGHRSVSWYQQTPGQGLQFLFEYFSETQRNKGNFPGRFSGRQFSNSRSEMNVSTLELGDSALYLCASSLDEGQETQYFGPGTRLLVL.

The chain uses TRBV5-4 and TRBJ2-3, with 7 bases fitting TRBD2. Germline CDR1 is SGHNT and CDR2 is YYREEE (reference sequence). The CDR3 runs to 16 residues. V dropped 1 base and J dropped 1; count of bases not matched to a gene: 6. CDR3 bases: TGTGCCAGCAGCTTGAAAACCCTAGCGGGCACAGATACGCAGTATTTT. Translation: CASSLKTLAGTDTQYF.

The chain employs TRBV27 and TRBJ1-3; 10 bases fit TRBD1. With 5 bases clipped from V and 2 bases from J, the junction kept 6 bases outside the gene matches. The CDR3 runs to 16 residues. Germline loops: CDR1 MNHEY, CDR2 SMNVEV (reference sequence). This CDR3 reads CASSPWTGGAGNTIYF. The CDR3 DNA reads as TGTGCCAGCAGTCCCTGGACAGGGGGAGCTGGAAACACCATATATTTT.

J is TRBJ2-3 and V is TRBV25-1; D might be TRBD1 (5 bases). Trimming cost V 7 bases and J 6 bases, with 14 bases left between them. CDR1 is MGHDK, CDR2 SYGVNS, per germline. This CDR3 is built from 13 residues. The CDR3 sequence is CASMAGPLDTQYF. Written as DNA, the CDR3 is TGTGCCAGCATGGCAGGGCCTTTGGATACGCAGTATTTT.

This clone was seen a handful of times. V and J are TRBV7-8 and TRBJ1-6, with unresolved D. Trimming left V 3 bases short and J 7 bases short, with 7 bases between. The CDR3 runs 13 residues. Germline CDR1 and CDR2: SGHVS and FQNEAQ. Here the CDR3 DNA reads TGTGCCAGCAGCTTTGGAGTCAATTCACCCCTCCACTTT. The encoded protein is CASSFGVNSPLHF.

V usage is TRBV5-1 and J usage is TRBJ2-5; D might be TRBD1 (5 bases). Germline V CDR1 and CDR2: SGHRS, YFSETQ. The CDR3 is 14 residues long. Trimming removed 9 bases from V and 4 bases from J, with 19 bases in between. The CDR3 here is CATQDIGAGETQYF. Here the CDR3 DNA reads TGCGCCACCCAAGATATTGGGGCCGGAGAGACCCAGTACTTC.

The rearrangement joins TRBV10-2 to TRBJ2-2; D is undetermined. There are 12 residues in the CDR3. Looked up from germline, CDR1 is WSHSY and CDR2 is SAAADI. Trimming took off 5 bases at V and 2 bases at J, with 3 bases between the two ends. In DNA form, the CDR3 reads TGCGCCAGCAGTCCTAACACCGGGGAGCTGTTTTTT. Residues: CASSPNTGELFF.

The chain carries TRBV7-7 and TRBJ2-5; 8 bases agree with TRBD1. CDR1 is SSHAT and CDR2 is FNYEAQ in the germline V gene (reference sequence). The CDR3 spans 15 residues. The trim removed 5 bases at V and 1 base at J, leaving 6 bases unmatched. The CDR3 DNA follows: TGTGCCAGCAGCGATCCGGGACAGGCCCAAGAGACCCAGTACTTC. Protein: CASSDPGQAQETQYF.

The genes are TRBV6-5 and TRBJ1-2, with TRBD1 as a possible D gene (6 bases). CDR3 length: 12 residues. Trimming removed 6 bases at V and 3 bases at J, with 8 bases between. Germline V gene sequence: CDR1 MNHEY, CDR2 SVGAGI. CDR3 in DNA: TGTGCCAGCAGGACAGGTGACTATGGCTACACCTTC. Its protein is CASRTGDYGYTF.

This chain links TRBV9 with TRBJ2-3; the match to TRBD2 covers 8 bases. The ends lost 4 bases at V and 2 bases at J; junction bases unmatched: 9. From germline, CDR1 is SGDLS and CDR2 YYNGEE. The CDR3 covers 16 residues. CDR3 in DNA: TGTGCCAGCAGCAAATTTAGCGGGACCCTCACAGATACGCAGTATTTT. It codes for CASSKFSGTLTDTQYF. The variable domain in full, with the rest retrieved from reference TRBV9 and TRBJ2-3, is DSGVTQTPKHLITATGQRVTLRCSPRSGDLSVYWYQQSLDQGLQFLIQYYNGEERAKGNILERFSAQQFPDLHSELNLSSLELGDSALYFCASSKFSGTLTDTQYFGPGTRLTVL.

The V and J genes are TRBV7-2 and TRBJ2-7; TRBD2 matches at 12 bases. This CDR3 region has 16 residues. The V gene end was trimmed by 5 bases and the J gene end by 4 bases; junction bases not matched to a gene: 9. Germline CDR1 SGHTA, CDR2 FQGNSA. The CDR3: CASSPRGLAGGYEQYF. The CDR3 DNA reads TGTGCCAGCAGCCCCAGAGGGCTAGCGGGAGGGTACGAGCAGTACTTC.

The chain links TRBV5-1 to TRBJ2-3; 8 bases agree with TRBD1. The CDR3 has 15 residues. V was clipped by 3 bases and J by 1 base; unmatched bases: 4. Germline V gene data show CDR1 as SGHRS and CDR2 as YFSETQ. The DNA of the CDR3 is TGCGCCAGCAGCTCCCCGGACAGGGGCACAGATACGCAGTATTTT. The encoded protein is CASSSPDRGTDTQYF.

The V and J genes are TRBV7-9 and TRBJ1-1; 9 positions agree with TRBD1. The germline CDR1 and CDR2 sequences are SEHNR and FQNEAQ (reference sequence). The CDR3 loop spans 16 amino acids. Trimming cost V 5 bases and J 0 bases; bases outside gene matches: 7. CDR3 DNA: TGTGCCAGCAGCCCGGATAGACAGGGGGTGAACACTGAAGCTTTCTTT. Encoded protein: CASSPDRQGVNTEAFF. Supplemented by reference TRBV7-9 and TRBJ1-1, the full variable domain reads DTGVSQNPRHKITKRGQNVTFRCDPISEHNRLYWYRQTLGQGPEFLTYFQNEAQLEKSRLLSDRFSAERPKGSFSTLEIQRTEQGDSAMYLCASSPDRQGVNTEAFFGQGTRLTVV.

The genes are TRBV6-5 and TRBJ2-7; 8 bases fit TRBD2. Germline CDR1 reads MNHEY; CDR2 reads SVGAGI. The CDR3 has 14 amino acids. Unmatched junction bases numbered 11, after V lost 7 bases and J lost 6 bases. The CDR3 region has the DNA TGTGCCAGCACCAGGACTAGCTCAAGTGGCGAGCAGTACTTC. Amino acids: CASTRTSSSGEQYF.

The chain recombines TRBV18 with TRBJ2-5; TRBD2 agrees at 11 bases. The V gene's germline CDR1 is KGHSH and CDR2 LQKENI. This CDR3 has 14 amino acids. With V trimmed by 3 bases and J by 3 bases, 0 bases remained unmatched. The CDR3 bases are TGTGCCAGCTCACCGACTAGCGGGAAAGAGACCCAGTACTTC. It codes for CASSPTSGKETQYF. The full variable domain, in which reference TRBV18 and TRBJ2-5 provide the parts outside the CDR3, is NAGVMQNPRHLVRRRGQEARLRCSPMKGHSHVYWYRQLPEEGLKFMVYLQKENIIDESGMPKERFSAEFPKEGPSILRIQQVVRGDSAAYFCASSPTSGKETQYFGPGTRLLVL.

This chain connects TRBV27 to TRBJ2-7, with 8 bases that match TRBD2. This CDR3 contains 14 residues. Germline V CDR1 and CDR2: MNHEY, SMNVEV (reference sequence). Losses at the gene ends were 7 bases for V and 0 bases for J; bases not matched to a gene: 5. CDR3 DNA: TGTGCCAGCATGTGGAGCGGGGGCTCCTACGAGCAGTACTTC. Translating it yields CASMWSGGSYEQYF.

This clone came up once. J is TRBJ2-7 and V is TRBV5-1; 7 nucleotides agree with TRBD2. The length of the CDR3 is 15 residues. Germline CDR1 and CDR2: SGHRS and YFSETQ. After removal of 4 bases from V and 3 bases from J, the junction contained 10 bases not matched to a gene. The CDR3 here is CASSPQIGEGYEQYF. As DNA, the CDR3 is TGCGCCAGCAGCCCCCAGATAGGGGAGGGCTACGAGCAGTACTTC. Combining the CDR3 with reference TRBV5-1 and TRBJ2-7 gives the whole variable domain KAGVTQTPRYLIKTRGQQVTLSCSPISGHRSVSWYQQTPGQGLQFLFEYFSETQRNKGNFPGRFSGRQFSNSRSEMNVSTLELGDSALYLCASSPQIGEGYEQYFGPGTRLTVT.

The chain couples TRBV9 to TRBJ1-2, with 8 bases lining up with TRBD1. Germline trimming cut 3 bases from V and 5 bases from J; bases unmatched to any gene: 3. This CDR3 comprises 13 residues. CDR1 is SGDLS and CDR2 is YYNGEE in the germline V gene. Here the CDR3 DNA reads TGTGCCAGCAGCGGACAGGGGAGTTATGGCTACACCTTC. Translating it yields CASSGQGSYGYTF.

This chain joins TRBV7-9 and TRBJ2-7; 8 bases match TRBD1. J gave up 4 bases and V 2 bases, and 13 bases lay outside the gene matches. The CDR3 covers 17 residues. Looked up from germline, CDR1 is SEHNR and CDR2 is FQNEAQ (reference sequence). The CDR3 here is CASSLRAGGESRYEQYF. CDR3 nucleotide sequence: TGTGCCAGCAGCTTAAGGGCAGGGGGCGAATCCCGTTACGAGCAGTACTTC.

There are a few counts of this clone. The V call is TRBV2, the J call TRBJ2-2; TRBD2 agrees at 7 bases. V lost 8 bases and J lost 4; bases outside the gene matches: 7. The CDR3 loop spans 14 amino acids. Germline V lookup: CDR1 SNHLY, CDR2 FYNNEI. The CDR3 DNA follows: TGTGCCAGCGCGCGGGAGTCAGTCACCGGGGAGCTGTTTTTT. It encodes CASARESVTGELFF.

J is TRBJ2-7 and V is TRBV11-2, with TRBD1 matching over 9 bases. V was clipped by 6 bases and J by 3 bases; unmatched bases: 12. The CDR3 covers 16 residues. CDR1 and CDR2 from the germline V gene are SGHAT and FQNNGV. In DNA form, the CDR3 reads TGTGCCAGCAGTCCATGGGAGGGACAGGGAAGCTACGAGCAGTACTTC. It codes for CASSPWEGQGSYEQYF.

V usage is TRBV19 and J usage is TRBJ1-1, with D perhaps TRBD1 (5 bases). The CDR3 totals 13 residues. V was pared by 7 bases and J by 1 base, with 10 bases between. The germline V gene encodes CDR1 LNHDA and CDR2 SQIVND (reference sequence). CDR3: CASTGLANTEAFF. The CDR3 nucleotides are TGTGCCAGTACAGGGTTGGCGAACACTGAAGCTTTCTTT.

The chain recombines TRBV6-4 with TRBJ2-1; 10 bases align to TRBD2. J was trimmed by 10 bases and V by 3 bases; bases with no gene match: 9. The V gene's germline CDR1 is MRHNA and CDR2 SNTAGT. The CDR3 is 15 amino acids. CDR3: CASSDQSGGANEQFF. The CDR3 DNA is TGTGCCAGCAGTGATCAAAGCGGGGGGGCCAACGAGCAGTTCTTC.

The chain has TRBV6-5 and TRBJ2-7; the match to TRBD2 covers 9 bases. From germline, CDR1 is MNHEY and CDR2 SVGAGI. This CDR3 has 15 amino acids. J was trimmed by 0 bases and V by 6 bases; bases with no gene match: 6. CDR3 coding DNA: TGTGCCAGCAGATCGGGACTAGCAGGCTCCTACGAGCAGTACTTC. Residues: CASRSGLAGSYEQYF.

This clone has only a few counts. The chain is built from TRBV11-2 and TRBJ2-2, with TRBD2 identical over 7 bases. Germline V gene data show CDR1 as SGHAT and CDR2 as FQNNGV. There are 16 residues in the CDR3. V dropped 3 bases and J dropped 6; count of bases not matched to a gene: 10. CDR3 sequence reads: CASSLSPSGRPGELFF. CDR3 DNA: TGTGCCAGCAGCTTGTCCCCTAGCGGTCGGCCCGGGGAGCTGTTTTTT.